Below, 8 T cell receptor beta chains from the same sample are listed, as sequenced in a study of T cell responses to AZD1222 COVID-19 vaccine. Assay: immunoSEQ multiplex PCR; the TCRdb copy retains only in-frame clones and omits some. The sample carries about 93,000 clones, over 75% recorded once. The sequenced sample was peripheral blood, obtained 28 days after the second AZD1222 dose. These TCRs come from an adult who received the AZD1222 COVID-19 vaccine.

The chain employs TRBV18 and TRBJ2-7; 8 bases are a match to TRBD1. CDR3 length equals 14 residues. V trimming: 3 bases; J trimming: 2 bases; junction bases outside the gene matches: 3. Germline CDR1 is KGHSH and CDR2 is LQKENI. The CDR3: CASSPQGAAYEQYF. The CDR3 nucleotides read TGTGCCAGCTCACCGCAGGGGGCAGCCTACGAGCAGTACTTC.

The chain joins TRBV18 to TRBJ2-3; D is ambiguous. CDR1 KGHSH and CDR2 LQKENI come from the germline V gene. CDR3 length: 15 residues. Trimming removed 2 bases at V and 6 bases at J, with 15 bases between. The CDR3 coding sequence is TGTGCCAGCTCACCAGGGTCGGTGGCGGCGGATACGCAGTATTTT. As protein: CASSPGSVAADTQYF.

This chain connects TRBV7-2 to TRBJ2-1; 7 positions agree with TRBD1. Germline V gives CDR1 SGHTA, CDR2 FQGNSA. V was pared by 5 bases and J by 3 bases, with 4 bases of the junction left unmatched. The CDR3 length is 14 residues. The CDR3 protein is CASSRDSHYNEQFF. In DNA form, the CDR3 reads TGTGCCAGCAGCCGGGACAGCCACTACAATGAGCAGTTCTTC.

The chain couples TRBV18 to TRBJ1-1, with D maybe TRBD1 (6 bases). V was cut by 3 bases and J by 4 bases, with 21 bases left in between. Per the germline V gene, CDR1 is KGHSH and CDR2 is LQKENI. The CDR3 contains 17 residues. The DNA for the CDR3 is TGTGCCAGCTCACCTTTGGAACAGGGAGTCGCGGTCACTGAAGCTTTCTTT. Its protein is CASSPLEQGVAVTEAFF. The full variable domain, in which reference TRBV18 and TRBJ1-1 provide the parts outside the CDR3, is NAGVMQNPRHLVRRRGQEARLRCSPMKGHSHVYWYRQLPEEGLKFMVYLQKENIIDESGMPKERFSAEFPKEGPSILRIQQVVRGDSAAYFCASSPLEQGVAVTEAFFGQGTRLTVV.

Regarding this clone: Other DNA sequences within the sample encode an identical CDR3. CDR3 sequence reads: CASSQQGYEQYF. The DNA for the CDR3 is TGTGCCAGCAGCCAACAGGGCTACGAGCAGTACTTC. V is TRBV3-1 (or the pseudogene TRBV3-2) and J is TRBJ2-7, with D possibly matching TRBD1 (5 bases). The ends were cut back, 2 bases at V and 3 bases at J, with 5 bases in the middle. In germline, CDR1 is LGHDT, CDR2 YNNKEL (reference sequence). This CDR3 has 12 amino acids.

V usage is TRBV5-1 and J usage is TRBJ2-1; 10 bases are a match to TRBD2. The CDR3 runs to 15 residues. Germline CDR1 SGHRS, CDR2 YFSETQ. The V gene end was trimmed by 0 bases and the J gene end by 8 bases; junction bases not matched to a gene: 5. The CDR3 protein is CASSLAAGGIHEQFF. The CDR3 DNA sequence: TGCGCCAGCAGCTTGGCAGCGGGAGGGATCCATGAGCAGTTCTTC.

The chain recombines TRBV9 with TRBJ1-2; D is ambiguous. Trimming left V 0 bases short and J 0 bases short, with 6 bases between. Germline V CDR1 and CDR2: SGDLS, YYNGEE. The CDR3 consists of 14 residues. The CDR3 protein is CASSVEVANYGYTF. The CDR3 coding sequence is TGTGCCAGCAGCGTAGAGGTAGCTAACTATGGCTACACCTTC.

This rearrangement joins TRBV6-5 to TRBJ1-2; D is uncertain. The V gene lost 7 bases and the J gene lost 4 bases, with 10 bases spanning the gap. Germline V gives CDR1 MNHEY, CDR2 SVGAGI. The CDR3 contains 12 residues. CDR3: CASNTWFYGYTF. For the CDR3, the DNA is TGTGCCAGCAATACCTGGTTCTATGGCTACACCTTC.